This T cell receptor (beta chain) stems from a study of shared clonotypes between healthy human individuals (dated by TCRdb to about 2020). The study in broad terms: Three men and two women, aged 18 to 49 years, made up the cohort. For each donor, CD4 naive and CD4 memory were each given three plates, CD8 naive was given two plates, and CD8 memory was given one plate. To estimate repertoire size and how much clonotypes are shared between individuals, the study performed deep sequencing of blood TCR repertoires from a handful of healthy adults. Libraries were prepared and TCR repertoires were sequenced by different laboratories using diverse techniques, in order to increase sequencing depth and limit assay-specific biases. Per donor, leukapheresis produced somewhere between about 0.85 and 10 billion PBMCs. Summary of the overall study and its limitations: Pairwise subsampling indicated that sequencing depth was expected to affect the degree of clonotype sharing among donors. Sampling was restricted to blood, and TCR repertoires in tissues likely differ from the TCR repertoires found in blood. The small number of donors limited the genetic and exposure-history diversity represented. Incomplete sequencing was indicated by rarefaction of sorted-subset datasets, despite the large sequencing depth. Higher generation probabilities were observed for clonotypes shared by all four sorted-subset donors than for non-shared clonotypes. Estimated clonotype richness was generally larger for naive than for memory subsets. When a few donors were compared, the shared fraction of clonotypes was about 5.2% for naive CD4, roughly 3.4% for naive CD8, 2.3% for memory CD4, and roughly 0.4% for memory CD8.

CD8 naive samples were obtained by positive selection for CCR7 among CD45RO-negative cells, yielding a CD45RA+CCR7+ population from which TemRA cells were excluded. Donors were healthy HIV-negative adults with no recently reported acute infections or vaccinations. Every donor was a Caucasian adult residing in Nashville, Tennessee, USA. Blood was obtained by leukapheresis, after which PBMCs were separated by Ficoll-Histopaque density gradient centrifugation and cryopreserved in liquid nitrogen vapor phase. Analytical flow cytometry was used to check the purity and quantity of every magnetically sorted T cell population. Genomic DNA was isolated from every sorted fraction and measured by UV absorbance on a Nanodrop 2000c. About this clone: The clone's antigen remains unknown. Per-nucleotide qualities are absent, and no much larger clonotype sits a single base away.

Using the deep immunoSEQ assay, TCR CDR3 regions were amplified from genomic DNA by multiplex PCR. Extracted genomic DNA from each cell subset was distributed evenly across all wells of several immunoSEQ 96-well plates, and each plate was treated as a replicate. For sorted subsets, each replicate PCR was loaded with about 0.2 ug genomic DNA, equivalent to approximately 33,000 T cell genomes. The purified libraries were quantified using a Qubit 3.0 fluorometer, sized with a Bioanalyzer 2100, and then quantified again using the KAPA Library Quantification kit. A separate single-read 150-cycle Illumina NextSeq 550 flow cell was used to sequence each immunoSEQ 96-well plate. In the source study's methods: The immunoSEQ output contained only junctional sequences without quality scores, so filtering could not match that applied to full-length reads. To assign V/J genes and CDR3, sequences were annotated against IMGT germline references using PyIR, a Python wrapper for IgBLAST v1.9. Any read was removed if the V/J assignment was weak (E-value above 1e-6), the CDR3 was missing, or the read contained stop codons, out-of-frame junctions, or ambiguous translated residues. V3J clonotypes were defined as sequences sharing the same inferred V gene, J gene, and CDR3 amino acid sequence. Percentage overlap between repertoires was computed as shared unique clonotypes divided by the size of the smaller repertoire. Repertoire richness was assessed with RTK rarefaction, the Chao1 estimator, and Recon v2.1 estimates of unobserved clonotypes. Generation probabilities for all TCRbeta clonotypes obtained by the gDNA method from four donors were computed using OLGA. In TCRdb, the immuneACCESS table is reduced to in-frame sequences with V and J assigned. These tables do not hold every clone; where another copy was compared, an unresolved V gene accounts for under half, and the others remain unexplained. D and trimming come from the DNA, and the V and J calls and clone size come from that table. Present in this sample are hundreds of thousands of clones, 90% to 95% of which were seen just once. About 25% of the sample lies in the top ten.

The CDR3 numbers 16 residues from cysteine through phenylalanine. The only DNA kept is the CDR3, 48 bases in frame from the first base. From V the trimming removes 6 bases and from J it removes 8 bases, while the gene matches leave 15 bases of the junction unaccounted for. For CDR1 and CDR2, the germline V gene lists SGHVS and FNYEAQ. Recombination linked TRBV7-6 to TRBJ2-1; 8 central nucleotides agree with TRBD1. The TCR originated in a man younger than 40 in good health. Sequenced material: naive CD8+ T cells sorted from blood. In the paper's terms, the cell subset or site label means: CD45RA+CCR7+. The nucleotide sequence is given as TGTGCCAGCAGTCATTCTTCATGGACAGGGCTGGATGAGCAGTTCTTC. Translated, it reads CASSHSSWTGLDEQFF.